Reported below is one T cell receptor (beta chain). The antigen remains unidentified. The data were taken from a study of Ad26.COV2.S vaccination and SARS-CoV-2 variants. Whole-study findings and limits: Vaccine recipients surpassed placebo recipients in spike-specific TCR breadth.

Germline CDR1 SGHDT, CDR2 YYEEEE. This CDR3 is built from 16 residues. V lost 4 bases, J lost 3 bases, and 8 bases stayed unmatched. The treatment denotes: approximately 18 received Ad26.COV2.S at low or high dose, single or two shots; five or six received placebo; per-sample allocation not given. Sampling was done on day 63 after the first vaccine or placebo injection. An Ad26 vector expressing Wuhan-strain SARS-CoV-2 spike served as the vaccine. Produced via immunoSEQ multiplex PCR; TCRdb's table is partial and in-frame only. The sample includes about 400,000 clones, approximately 91% seen only once; the top ten take approximately 1.9%.

Source: peripheral blood, taken in a trial of Ad26.COV2.S vaccine versus placebo. The V and J genes are TRBV5-6 and TRBJ1-4, with TRBD1 identical over 8 bases. The TCR comes from a person aged 18-60 years who received the Ad26.COV2.S COVID-19 vaccine or a placebo. CDR3 DNA: TGTGCCAGCAGCCGATACGACAGGGGACCTAATGAAAAACTGTTTTTT. This codes for CASSRYDRGPNEKLFF.